The clone carrying this T cell receptor (beta chain) was detected a few times. This specimen comes from a study of blood T cells in healthy people across ages. Combining a sample-barcoded 5' primer with a J-beta primer mix, a second PCR ran for roughly 7 to 12 cycles. TCRdb redid the calling of the 5' RACE reads with MiXCR, one entry per CDR3 protein. The data contain about 620,000 distinct CDR3 sequences, under 25% of them singletons. The CDR3 contains 12 residues. Trimming pared 2 bases from V and 9 bases from J, leaving 10 bases between. Germline CDR1 SNHLY, CDR2 FYNNEI. This TCR derives from a man in his sixties or seventies in good health. The sequenced sample was blood. The genes are TRBV2 and TRBJ2-5; either TRBD1 or TRBD2 may supply D (6 bases each). As DNA, the CDR3 is TGTGCCAGCAGTGAATCAGGGGACTCCCAGTACTTC. It encodes CASSESGDSQYF.